This T cell receptor (beta chain) emerged from a study of cytomegalovirus exposure and HLA in healthy donors. The wider study: Samples from HLA-typed donors yielded about 80 million unique TCRs in an early data release.

Among the donors, all were healthy bone marrow donors. Findings and limits, study-wide: The majority of CMV-associated TCR beta chains were reported as apparently HLA-restricted in a later analysis. Researchers catalogued 160 or so TCR beta chains as cytomegalovirus-associated.

PCR primers comprised 60 Vbeta and 13 Jbeta primers. Profiling relied on immunoSEQ multiplex PCR, and the TCRdb table lists in-frame clones only, not all of them. Of 140,000 or so clones in the sample, around 80% were seen once. This CDR3 is built from 16 residues. Germline assignment: CDR1 MDHEN and CDR2 SYDVKM. The J segment lost 3 bases and the V segment lost 6 bases, leaving 11 bases of the junction unmatched. This clone was seen a few times. The antigen is not known. This TCR derives from a female donor in good health and CMV-seronegative. The sequencing input was PBMCs. The chain has TRBV28 and TRBJ2-1; 7 bases match TRBD2. The CDR3 spells CASRRGGGRVYNEQFF. As DNA, the CDR3 is TGTGCCAGCAGGCGTGGGGGGGGGAGAGTCTACAATGAGCAGTTCTTC.